This T cell receptor beta chain was captured in a study of blood T cells in healthy people across ages. Whole-study results and caveats: The fall in TCR beta diversity per million T cells was roughly linear with age. There were more naive CD4+ cells and higher diversity in long-lived donors than in aged donors.

This clonotype was seen at least ten times. No antigen is known for it. A second about 7 to 11 cycle PCR used barcoded and J-beta primers. The authors tagged each cDNA molecule using a template-switch adaptor with 12 random nucleotides. One entry per CDR3 protein results from TCRdb running MiXCR on the 5' RACE reads. Of 1.2 million to 1.5 million distinct CDR3 sequences in the sample, 42% were seen once. The material sequenced was blood. The receptor's source is a woman between 18 and 29 years old in good health.

CDR3 bases: TGTGCCAGCTCAGGGGATCTAGGTGGACCCAGTGAGCAGTACTTC. Its protein product is CASSGDLGGPSEQYF. V is TRBV6-1 and J is TRBJ2-5; D may be TRBD1 (6 bases). CDR3 length: 15 residues. Trimming took 8 bases from V and 11 from J, leaving 27 bases between them. The germline gives CDR1 MNHNS, CDR2 SASEGT.